Below are 28 T cell receptor beta chains sequenced from a single sample in a study of blood T cell repertoires in COVID-19. Assay: immunoSEQ multiplex PCR; the TCRdb copy retains only in-frame clones and omits some. The data contain about 180,000 clones, 80% to 85% of them singletons. The sequenced sample was peripheral blood. These receptors were taken from a woman over 75 with COVID-19, enrolled during active disease.

This clone has a handful of counts. Here the CDR3 reads CASSIWTGMSNQPQHF. Here the CDR3 DNA reads TGTGCCAGTAGTATCTGGACAGGGATGAGCAATCAGCCCCAGCATTTT. V gene TRBV19 combines with J gene TRBJ1-5; 8 bases match TRBD1. After removal of 3 bases from V and 1 base from J, the junction contained 5 bases not matched to a gene. CDR3 length equals 16 residues. CDR1 and CDR2 (germline): LNHDA, SQIVND (reference sequence).

The rearrangement joins TRBV7-8 to TRBJ1-3; D might be TRBD1 (5 bases). Germline V CDR1 and CDR2: SGHVS, FQNEAQ. V dropped 5 bases and J dropped 6 bases, with 14 bases sitting between them. CDR3 size: 14 residues. As DNA, the CDR3 is TGTGCCAGCAGCCGGGACGGGAATAAAAACACCATATATTTT. It translates to CASSRDGNKNTIYF. The whole variable domain, remainder taken from reference TRBV7-8 and TRBJ1-3, is GAGVSQSPRYKVAKRGQDVALRCDPISGHVSLFWYQQALGQGPEFLTYFQNEAQLDKSGLPSDRFFAERPEGSVSTLKIQRTQQEDSAVYLCASSRDGNKNTIYFGEGSWLTVV.

This sequence joins TRBV7-2 and TRBJ2-2; 9 nucleotides align to TRBD2. This CDR3 is built from 16 residues. V gave up 5 bases and J gave up 3 bases; unmatched junction bases: 7. Germline V gene sequence: CDR1 SGHTA, CDR2 FQGNSA. The CDR3 protein is CASSRGTSRYTGELFF. Written as DNA, the CDR3 is TGTGCCAGCAGCAGAGGGACTAGCAGATACACCGGGGAGCTGTTTTTT.

The rearrangement joins TRBV2 to TRBJ2-1, with 13 bases identical to TRBD2. V shed 4 bases, J shed 9 bases, and the junction held 6 bases outside the gene matches. Germline CDR1 and CDR2: SNHLY and FYNNEI. The CDR3 length is 15 residues. CDR3 coding DNA: TGTGCCAGCAGTGTACTAGCGGGGGGGCCGAGTGAGCAGTTCTTC. Amino acid sequence: CASSVLAGGPSEQFF.

The chain links TRBV5-1 to TRBJ2-1; weak D call: TRBD2 (5 bases). Germline V gene lookup returns CDR1 SGHRS and CDR2 YFSETQ. The CDR3 is made up of 13 amino acids. The germline V and J ends were trimmed by 4 bases and 10 bases, with 15 bases remaining between them. The CDR3 loop reads CASSQISVAEQFF. CDR3 coding DNA: TGCGCCAGCAGCCAAATTAGCGTAGCGGAGCAGTTCTTC.

The CDR3 DNA is TGTGCCAGCAGCTCACCTGGCTCCCTAGCATCCTACAATGAGCAGTTCTTC. Its translation is CASSSPGSLASYNEQFF. V and J are TRBV7-9 and TRBJ2-1, with D possibly being TRBD2 (5 bases). The CDR3 runs to 17 residues. Germline V lookup: CDR1 SEHNR, CDR2 FQNEAQ (reference sequence). Trimming pared 4 bases from V and 1 base from J, leaving 17 bases between.

The J gene is TRBJ1-1, the V gene TRBV5-4, with 8 bases matching TRBD1. This CDR3 is built from 14 residues. Losses at the gene ends were 1 base for V and 4 bases for J; bases not matched to a gene: 3. In germline, CDR1 is SGHNT, CDR2 YYREEE (reference sequence). Here the CDR3 reads CASSLQGAITEAFF. CDR3 coding DNA: TGTGCCAGCAGCTTGCAGGGGGCGATCACTGAAGCTTTCTTT.

The chain has TRBV11-2 and TRBJ2-5; 10 nucleotides line up with TRBD2. The CDR3 runs to 15 residues. From germline, CDR1 is SGHAT and CDR2 FQNNGV. Trimming removed 1 base from V and 5 bases from J; junction bases left unmatched: 4. This CDR3 is CASSLVLAGRETQYF. CDR3 nucleotides: TGTGCCAGCAGCTTAGTACTAGCGGGAAGGGAGACCCAGTACTTC.

V is TRBV7-2 and J is TRBJ2-2, with TRBD2 identical over 7 bases. CDR1 is SGHTA and CDR2 is FQGNSA in the germline V gene. This CDR3 has 14 amino acids. J gave up 5 bases and V 1 base, and 1 base lay outside the gene matches. The CDR3 nucleotides are TGTGCCAGCAGCTTAGGGGGAGGGACCGGGGAGCTGTTTTTT. It is translated as CASSLGGGTGELFF.

This rearrangement joins TRBV2 to TRBJ2-1; D perhaps matches TRBD2 (6 bases). The V end lost 6 bases, the J end lost 9 bases, and 15 bases lay between the germline ends. This CDR3 is 13 amino acids long. From germline, CDR1 is SNHLY and CDR2 FYNNEI. CDR3 DNA sequence: TGTGCCAGCAGCACCCGGGGGAGTGGTGAGCAGTTCTTC. Amino acid sequence: CASSTRGSGEQFF.

In this sample, this clone turned up once. The chain carries TRBV5-4 and TRBJ1-2, with TRBD1 as a possible D gene (5 bases). V lost 3 bases to trimming and J lost 8 bases, with 17 bases between them. The germline V gene has CDR1 SGHNT and CDR2 YYREEE (reference sequence). The CDR3 covers 14 residues. CDR3 sequence: CASSSSPGAGGYTF. CDR3 sequence (DNA): TGTGCCAGCAGCTCCTCCCCCGGGGCGGGGGGCTACACCTTC.

The V and J genes are TRBV4-1 and TRBJ2-3, with D possibly being TRBD2 (6 bases). The germline V and J ends were trimmed by 3 bases and 3 bases, with 22 bases remaining between them. There are 18 residues in the CDR3. Germline CDR1 reads MGHRA; CDR2 reads YSYEKL. The CDR3 DNA follows: TGCGCCAGCAGCCAGGTATGGGACTCCCGAGGGTGGACAGATACGCAGTATTTT. Translated, it gives CASSQVWDSRGWTDTQYF.

The rearrangement uses TRBV5-1 and TRBJ2-7; 8 bases align to TRBD2. Germline trimming cut 7 bases from V and 4 bases from J; bases unmatched to any gene: 10. The CDR3 has 14 amino acids. Looked up from germline, CDR1 is SGHRS and CDR2 is YFSETQ. The CDR3 loop is CASSSVSGKYEQYF. The CDR3 bases are TGCGCCAGCTCTTCGGTTAGCGGGAAATACGAGCAGTACTTC. Variable domain in full (rest from reference TRBV5-1 and TRBJ2-7): KAGVTQTPRYLIKTRGQQVTLSCSPISGHRSVSWYQQTPGQGLQFLFEYFSETQRNKGNFPGRFSGRQFSNSRSEMNVSTLELGDSALYLCASSSVSGKYEQYFGPGTRLTVT.

This clone was recorded only once. This chain joins TRBV10-3 and TRBJ2-2; 10 bases align to TRBD2. The CDR3 sequence is 16 residues long. In germline, CDR1 is ENHRY, CDR2 SYGVKD. J gave up 3 bases and V 7 bases, and 8 bases lay outside the gene matches. The CDR3 DNA is TGTGCCATCACGGCTAGCGGGAGTGAGTACACCGGGGAGCTGTTTTTT. Translated, it gives CAITASGSEYTGELFF.

The chain combines TRBV10-3 with TRBJ2-1, with a tentative D call TRBD2 (6 bases). Trimming left V 3 bases short and J 5 bases short, with 14 bases between. The CDR3 is 15 amino acids. CDR1 ENHRY and CDR2 SYGVKD come from the germline V gene. In DNA form, the CDR3 reads TGTGCCATCAGTGATGGCGGGAAGGCCCACAATGAGCAGTTCTTC. Translation gives CAISDGGKAHNEQFF.

The chain couples TRBV5-1 to TRBJ1-6; 8 bases match TRBD1. The CDR3 sequence is 17 residues long. Germline lookup yields CDR1 SGHRS and CDR2 YFSETQ. J lost 4 bases, V lost 5 bases, and 11 bases had no gene match. In nucleotides, the CDR3 is TGCGCCAGCAGTCCGTTAAGCGACAGGGGTTATAATTCACCCCTCCACTTT. This gives the protein CASSPLSDRGYNSPLHF.

The chain uses TRBV11-2 and TRBJ2-7; D gene ambiguous. This CDR3 is 15 amino acids long. Germline V lookup: CDR1 SGHAT, CDR2 FQNNGV. Trimming removed 1 base at V and 2 bases at J, with 12 bases between. This chain's CDR3 is CASSLGSFLTYEQYF. CDR3 nucleotide sequence: TGTGCCAGCAGCTTAGGGAGTTTTTTAACCTACGAGCAGTACTTC.

The rearrangement links TRBV11-2 to TRBJ2-2, with TRBD1 as a possible D gene (5 bases). This CDR3 spans 14 amino acids. The V gene's germline CDR1 is SGHAT and CDR2 FQNNGV. V gave up 1 base and J gave up 5 bases, with 8 bases separating them. The DNA for the CDR3 is TGTGCCAGCAGCTTAGGGGGCGTAACCGGGGAGCTGTTTTTT. Translating it yields CASSLGGVTGELFF. The whole variable domain, remainder taken from reference TRBV11-2 and TRBJ2-2, is EAGVAQSPRYKIIEKRQSVAFWCNPISGHATLYWYQQILGQGPKLLIQFQNNGVVDDSQLPKDRFSAERLKGVDSTLKIQPAKLEDSAVYLCASSLGGVTGELFFGEGSRLTVL.

The chain carries TRBV7-9 and TRBJ1-4; 11 bases match TRBD1. Per the germline V gene, CDR1 is SEHNR and CDR2 is FQNEAQ (reference sequence). This CDR3 spans 14 amino acids. V dropped 5 bases and J dropped 8; count of bases not matched to a gene: 4. The CDR3 DNA reads as TGTGCCAGCAGCGACCGGGACAGGGGGGAAAAACTGTTTTTT. Its translation is CASSDRDRGEKLFF.

V is TRBV3-1 (or the pseudogene TRBV3-2) and J is TRBJ2-1, with TRBD1 matching over 11 bases. The length of the CDR3 is 16 residues. Per germline, CDR1 LGHDT and CDR2 YNNKEL (reference sequence). J gave up 9 bases and V 4 bases, and 11 bases lay outside the gene matches. The CDR3 DNA sequence: TGTGCCAGCAGCCTCTTACCCGGGACAGGGGGGAGTGAGCAGTTCTTC. Amino acids: CASSLLPGTGGSEQFF.

The V call is TRBV21-1, the J call TRBJ2-2; the table's D gene call, TRBD2, was not cross checked with the DNA. TRBV21-1 is noted as a pseudogene. CDR3 length: 17 amino acids. CDR3 sequence: CASSKVSSGSNTGELFF. Here the CDR3 DNA reads TGTGCCAGCAGCAAAGTTTCTAGCGGGAGCAACACCGGGGAGCTGTTTTTT.

This clone was seen more than once but under ten times. The chain couples TRBV12-3 or TRBV12-4 to TRBJ1-4; no clear D gene. V was pared by 6 bases and J by 6 bases, with 8 bases between. The CDR3 is 12 residues long. This CDR3 reads CASSLGDEKLFF. CDR3 sequence (DNA): TGTGCCAGCAGCCTCGGGGATGAAAAACTGTTTTTT.

The chain links TRBV2 to TRBJ2-2, with a weak D call TRBD2 (7 bases). V was pared by 5 bases and J by 5 bases, with 21 bases between. Germline CDR1 is SNHLY and CDR2 is FYNNEI. The CDR3 consists of 17 residues. The CDR3 reads CASSPRQGRARTGELFF. The DNA of the CDR3 is TGTGCCAGCAGTCCTCGCCAGGGGAGGGCCCGAACCGGGGAGCTGTTTTTT.

DNA of the CDR3: TGTGCCAGCAGTGTAGGAAGGACAGGGGGGATGGCCACAGATACGCAGTATTTT. It translates to CASSVGRTGGMATDTQYF. The V gene is TRBV2, the J gene TRBJ2-3; 10 bases line up with TRBD1. With V trimmed by 4 bases and J by 2 bases, 12 bases remained unmatched. This CDR3 contains 18 residues. Germline CDR1 reads SNHLY; CDR2 reads FYNNEI.

This chain uses TRBV7-6 with TRBJ2-7; possible D gene TRBD1, 6 bases. The CDR3 spans 15 residues. The V end was cut by 5 bases, the J end by 3 bases, with 17 bases between. CDR1 is SGHVS, CDR2 FNYEAQ, per germline. The CDR3 loop reads CASSPTTGHGYEQYF. In DNA form, the CDR3 reads TGTGCCAGCAGCCCAACAACGGGACACGGCTACGAGCAGTACTTC.

The chain links TRBV4-3 to TRBJ2-5; possibly TRBD2 for D (6 bases). The CDR3 spans 16 residues. Germline values: CDR1 LGHNA, CDR2 YSLEER. Trimming pared 0 bases from V and 7 bases from J, leaving 18 bases between. CDR3 sequence (DNA): TGCGCCAGCAGCCAAGACTTCGTCTCTTTGGGGGGGACCCAGTACTTC. It translates to CASSQDFVSLGGTQYF.

This chain connects TRBV3-1 (or the pseudogene TRBV3-2) to TRBJ1-2; 8 bases are a match to TRBD1. V dropped 4 bases and J dropped 4; count of bases not matched to a gene: 8. Germline V gene lookup returns CDR1 LGHDT and CDR2 YNNKEL (reference sequence). The CDR3 runs to 15 residues. The CDR3 here is CASSRLGQAGYGYTF. The CDR3 DNA is TGTGCCAGCAGCCGCCTGGGACAGGCGGGCTATGGCTACACCTTC.

The genes are TRBV7-3 and TRBJ2-5; 10 bases are a match to TRBD2. V shed 5 bases, J shed 5 bases, and the junction held 8 bases outside the gene matches. The CDR3 has 15 amino acids. Per the germline V gene, CDR1 is SGHTA and CDR2 is FQGTGA. The CDR3 sequence is CASSRSGGAWETQYF. The CDR3, as DNA: TGTGCCAGCAGCCGCAGCGGGGGGGCCTGGGAGACCCAGTACTTC.